The present T cell receptor (beta chain) was sequenced within a study of shared clonotypes between healthy human individuals. Findings and caveats of the study: With a few donors compared, 4% to 5% of naive CD4 clonotypes were shared. Against clonotypes common to all four donors, non-shared ones had lower generation probabilities.

On this clone: The antigen is undetermined.

Naive CD8 cells were CD45RO-negative, positively selected for CCR7, excluding terminally differentiated effector memory CD45RA+ cells. The data were produced by immunoSEQ multiplex PCR, yet TCRdb's version contains in-frame clones alone and is incomplete. The table records about 2.1 million clones, roughly 91% of them present only once. Specimen: naive CD8+ T cells from PBMCs. The receptor was derived from a man in his late teens or twenties in good health. Some clones in this sample may be carry-over from other donors' samples.

The CDR3 nucleotides read TGTGCCTGGAGTCGTTACAGTGAGAATGAGCAGTTCTTC. This sequence encodes CAWSRYSENEQFF. V gene TRBV30 combines with J gene TRBJ2-1; the D is unclear. CDR1 and CDR2 from the germline V gene are GTSNPN and SVGIG (reference sequence). The V and J ends lost 2 bases and 7 bases respectively, with 12 bases between them. The CDR3 extends over 13 amino acids.